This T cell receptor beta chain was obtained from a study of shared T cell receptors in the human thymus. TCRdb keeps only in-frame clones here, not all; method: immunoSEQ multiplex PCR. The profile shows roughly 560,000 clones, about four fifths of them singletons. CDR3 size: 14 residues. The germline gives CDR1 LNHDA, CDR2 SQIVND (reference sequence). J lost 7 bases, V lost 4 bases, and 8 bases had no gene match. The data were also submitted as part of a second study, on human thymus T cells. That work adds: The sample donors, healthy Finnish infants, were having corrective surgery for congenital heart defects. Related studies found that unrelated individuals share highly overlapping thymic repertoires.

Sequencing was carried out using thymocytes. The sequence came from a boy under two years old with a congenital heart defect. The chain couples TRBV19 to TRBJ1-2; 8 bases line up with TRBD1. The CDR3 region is CASSTRLRGPGYTF. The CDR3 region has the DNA TGTGCCAGTAGTACCCGACTCAGGGGGCCTGGCTACACCTTC.